The sequence of this TCR beta chain was determined in a study of cytomegalovirus exposure and HLA in healthy donors. The PCR ran on 60 Vbeta and 13 Jbeta primers. Produced via immunoSEQ multiplex PCR; TCRdb's table is partial and in-frame only. Here the sample spans 90,000 to 150,000 clones, approximately 80% being singletons. Trimming cost V 2 bases and J 7 bases, with 15 bases left between them. This CDR3 comprises 14 residues. From germline, CDR1 is WSHSY and CDR2 SAAADI. Regarding the study as a whole: For most subjects, TCR beta sequences were reported to predict HLA-A and HLA-B alleles with accuracy.

Worth noting for this clone: Its antigen is undetermined.

The material sequenced was PBMCs. V gene TRBV10-2 combines with J gene TRBJ2-7, with D uncertain. The receptor's source is a man in his forties in good health and CMV-seronegative. CDR3 nucleotide sequence: TGCGCCAGCAGTGAGCCCCAAACCCGCCTAGAGCAGTACTTC. This sequence encodes CASSEPQTRLEQYF.